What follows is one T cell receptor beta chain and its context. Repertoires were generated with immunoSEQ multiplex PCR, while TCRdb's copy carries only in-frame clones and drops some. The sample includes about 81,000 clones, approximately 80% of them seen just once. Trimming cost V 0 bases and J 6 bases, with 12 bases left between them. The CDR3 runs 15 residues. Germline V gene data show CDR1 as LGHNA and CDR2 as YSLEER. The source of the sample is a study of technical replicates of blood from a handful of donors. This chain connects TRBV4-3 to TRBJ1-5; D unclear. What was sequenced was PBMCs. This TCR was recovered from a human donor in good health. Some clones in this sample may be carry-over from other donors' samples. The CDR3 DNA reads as TGCGCCAGCAGCCAAGAAGCAGGTCTCAGTCAGCCCCAGCATTTT. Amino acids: CASSQEAGLSQPQHF.